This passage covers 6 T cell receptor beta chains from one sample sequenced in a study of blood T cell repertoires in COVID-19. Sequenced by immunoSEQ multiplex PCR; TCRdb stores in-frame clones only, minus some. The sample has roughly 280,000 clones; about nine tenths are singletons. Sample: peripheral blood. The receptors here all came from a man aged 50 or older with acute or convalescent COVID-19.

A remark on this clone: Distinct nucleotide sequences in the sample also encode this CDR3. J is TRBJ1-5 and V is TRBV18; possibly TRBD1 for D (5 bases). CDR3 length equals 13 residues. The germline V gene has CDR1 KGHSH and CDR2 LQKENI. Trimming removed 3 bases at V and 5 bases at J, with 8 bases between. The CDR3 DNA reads TGTGCCAGCTCACCTCAGGGCGATCAGCCCCAGCATTTT. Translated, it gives CASSPQGDQPQHF.

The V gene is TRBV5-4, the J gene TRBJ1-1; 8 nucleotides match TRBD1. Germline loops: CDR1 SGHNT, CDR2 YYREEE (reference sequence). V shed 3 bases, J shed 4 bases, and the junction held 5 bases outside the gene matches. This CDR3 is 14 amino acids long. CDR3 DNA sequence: TGTGCCAGCAGCTCTGGACAGGGCGGCACTGAAGCTTTCTTT. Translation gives CASSSGQGGTEAFF.

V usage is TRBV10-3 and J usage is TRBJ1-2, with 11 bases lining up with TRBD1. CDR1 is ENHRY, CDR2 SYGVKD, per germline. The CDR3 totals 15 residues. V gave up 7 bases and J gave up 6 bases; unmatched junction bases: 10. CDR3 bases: TGTGCCATCACCCCCCTTGGGACAGGGGGGCATGGCTACACCTTC. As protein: CAITPLGTGGHGYTF.

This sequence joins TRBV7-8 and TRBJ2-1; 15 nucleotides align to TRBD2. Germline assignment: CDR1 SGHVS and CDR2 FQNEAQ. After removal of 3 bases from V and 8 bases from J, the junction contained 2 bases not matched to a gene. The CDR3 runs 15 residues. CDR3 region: CASSLWTSGGDEQFF. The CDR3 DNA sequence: TGTGCCAGCAGCTTGTGGACTAGCGGGGGGGATGAGCAGTTCTTC.

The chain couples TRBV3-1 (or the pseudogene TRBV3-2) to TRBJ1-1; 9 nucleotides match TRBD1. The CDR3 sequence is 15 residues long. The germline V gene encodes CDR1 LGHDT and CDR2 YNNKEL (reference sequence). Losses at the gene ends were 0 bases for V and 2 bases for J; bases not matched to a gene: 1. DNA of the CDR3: TGTGCCAGCAGCCAAGAGGGACAGGGAAACACTGAAGCTTTCTTT. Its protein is CASSQEGQGNTEAFF.

The CDR3 loop reads CASSARLAVSNEQFF. CDR3 sequence (DNA): TGTGCCAGCAGCGCCCGACTAGCAGTTTCCAATGAGCAGTTCTTC. This chain uses TRBV9 with TRBJ2-1, with 7 bases that match TRBD2. Trimming cost V 3 bases and J 6 bases; bases outside gene matches: 9. This CDR3 has 15 residues. Germline-derived CDR1 and CDR2 are SGDLS and YYNGEE.